The present TCR beta chain was sequenced within a study of cytomegalovirus exposure and HLA in healthy donors. Study observations and caveats: With further analysis later on, most CMV-associated TCR beta chains appeared HLA-restricted.

Germline CDR1 MGHRA, CDR2 YSYEKL. The V gene end was trimmed by 4 bases and the J gene end by 5 bases; junction bases not matched to a gene: 14. This CDR3 is built from 17 residues. The PCR was carried out with 60 Vbeta primers and 13 Jbeta primers. The repertoire was sequenced with immunoSEQ multiplex PCR; TCRdb's copy has only in-frame clones and lacks some. Among some 95,000 clones listed, under 75% were seen once. A single count supports this clone. Its antigen is unknown. This chain connects TRBV4-1 to TRBJ2-5; 9 nucleotides align to TRBD1. This receptor was obtained from a female donor in good health and CMV-seronegative. Input material: PBMCs. CDR3 nucleotide sequence: TGCGCCAGCAGCCCCCAGGCCGGGACAGGGTATGGGGAGACCCAGTACTTC. Its translation: CASSPQAGTGYGETQYF.